Sequencing of this TCR beta chain was carried out in a study of shared clonotypes between healthy human individuals (dated by TCRdb to 2018 to 2021). With respect to the entire study: A couple of women and three men aged 18 to 49 years were included in the cohort. For each donor, three plates each were used for CD4 naive and CD4 memory, two plates were used for CD8 naive, and one plate was used for CD8 memory. Leukapheresis yielded between about 0.9 and 9.5 billion PBMCs per donor. To estimate repertoire size and how much clonotype sharing occurs between individuals, the study deeply sequenced the blood TCR repertoires of roughly 5 healthy adults. To increase sequencing depth and limit assay-specific biases, TCR repertoire library preparation and sequencing were carried out by different laboratories using diverse techniques.

Study-wide conclusions, independent of this receptor: Pairwise subsampling led to the expectation that sequencing depth would affect the degree of clonotype sharing among donors. Clonotypes shared by all four sorted-subset donors showed higher generation probabilities than non-shared clonotypes. Sampling was restricted to blood, and TCR repertoires in tissue are likely to differ from TCR repertoires in blood. When several donors were compared, the shared fraction of clonotypes was 5% to 6.5% for naive CD4, 3.5% for naive CD8, about 2.5% for memory CD4, and about 0.36% for memory CD8. Naive subsets generally had larger estimated clonotype richness than memory subsets did. Even with the large sequencing depth, rarefaction of the sorted-subset datasets indicated that sequencing was incomplete. The genetic and exposure-history diversity represented was limited by the small number of donors.

Turning to this clone: Its antigen specificity is not known. No per-base quality is available; no much larger clone lies one base away.

Donors were healthy HIV-negative adults with no recently reported acute infections or vaccinations. Only Caucasian adults living in Nashville, Tennessee, USA were represented among the donors. CD4+ T cells were enriched through magnetic negative selection, after which naive cells were positively selected on CD45RA and the remaining negative fraction served as the memory subset. Blood was collected by leukapheresis, and PBMCs were isolated by Ficoll-Histopaque density gradient centrifugation and then cryopreserved in liquid nitrogen vapor phase. Analytical flow cytometry was used to check the purity and quantity of every magnetically sorted T cell population. Genomic DNA was isolated from each sorted fraction and quantified by UV absorbance on a Nanodrop 2000c. Using the deep immunoSEQ assay, multiplex PCR amplified TCR CDR3 regions from genomic DNA. Genomic DNA extracted from each cell subset was distributed evenly over all wells of several immunoSEQ 96-well plates, and each plate served as one replicate. For sorted subsets, around 0.2 ug of genomic DNA, equivalent to some 30,000 T cell genomes, went into each replicate PCR. Purified libraries were measured with a Qubit 3.0 fluorometer, size-checked on a Bioanalyzer 2100, and measured again with the KAPA Library Quantification kit. A separate single-read 150-cycle Illumina NextSeq 550 flow cell was used to sequence each immunoSEQ 96-well plate. Under the source paper's analysis protocol: Because the immunoSEQ output included only junctional sequences and no quality scores, the filtering could not be the same as the filtering used for full-length reads. Sequences were annotated with PyIR, a Python wrapper for IgBLAST v1.9, using IMGT germline references to assign V/J genes and CDR3. Reads were filtered out if the reads had weak V/J assignments (E-value above 1e-6), no CDR3, stop codons, out-of-frame junctions, or ambiguous translated residues. V3J clonotypes were defined as sequences sharing the same inferred V gene, J gene, and CDR3 amino acid sequence. The percentage overlap between two repertoires was calculated by dividing the number of shared unique clonotypes by the size of the smaller repertoire. Three approaches were used to assess repertoire richness: RTK rarefaction, the Chao1 estimator, and Recon v2.1 estimates of unobserved clonotypes. Generation probabilities for all TCRbeta clonotypes obtained by the gDNA method from several donors were computed using OLGA. TCRdb holds this immuneACCESS table with in-frame rearrangements only. Some clones are missing; in checked studies, unresolved V genes explain under half, and the rest has no known cause. That table furnishes V, J and clone size, whereas the DNA furnished D and trimming. This sample comprises under 850,000 clones, around 77% of them detected only once. Over 1.5% of the sample is taken by the ten largest.

The TCR sequence derives from a woman under 40 in good health. The sequencing input was memory CD4+ T cells sorted from blood. Read against the paper, the sample's cell subset or site label means: CD45RA-negative fraction.

The CDR3 is CASSYRQGWDEKLFF. Here is the DNA: TGTGCCAGCAGTTATCGGCAGGGGTGGGATGAAAAACTGTTTTTT. Recombination joined TRBV6-6 with TRBJ1-4, and perhaps TRBD1 as D gene, on 6 matching bases. CDR1 and CDR2, looked up from the germline V gene (reference sequence), are MNHNY and SVGAGI. The CDR3 starts with the cysteine, ends with the phenylalanine, and has 15 residues. The only DNA kept is the CDR3, 45 bases in frame from the first base. V and J lose 3 bases and 6 bases, and a span of 14 bases separates them.